The 17 T cell receptor beta chains listed next were all sequenced from one sample in a study of CD8 T cells in Susac syndrome (dated by TCRdb to about 2019). Library prep was done by the immunoSEQ multiplex PCR assay. RNA was extracted using the RNeasy kit, and about 0.45 to 1 microgram was reverse transcribed with random hexamers. The public reads were quality trimmed at Q25 with fastp and then assembled into clones with MiXCR by TCRdb, keeping productive beta chains. Every entry covers one CDR3 protein and lists the most common genes and DNA from its rows. The sample data list 95,000 to 150,000 distinct CDR3 sequences, and 96% of these were observed just once. The ten largest clonotypes hold less than 0.15% of the sample. The sequenced sample consisted of CD4+ T cells from PBMCs. These receptors were collected from a human donor with Susac syndrome.

The V call is TRBV5-6, the J call TRBJ1-5; maybe TRBD1 (6 bases). Trimming pared 4 bases from V and 2 bases from J, leaving 10 bases between. There are 14 residues in the CDR3. The V gene's germline CDR1 is SGHDT and CDR2 YYEEEE. The CDR3 nucleotides are TGTGCCAGCAGCGCCGGGGGCCGCAATCAGCCCCAGCATTTT. It specifies CASSAGGRNQPQHF.

V and J are TRBV4-2 and TRBJ2-5; TRBD2 aligns across 7 bases. CDR1 LGHNA and CDR2 YNFKEQ come from the germline V gene. V shed 0 bases and J 4 bases; nucleotides not matched to a gene: 2. The CDR3 sequence is 14 residues long. CDR3 nucleotide sequence: TGTGCCAGCAGCCAAGATGGGGAGGGAGAGACCCAGTACTTC. Translating it yields CASSQDGEGETQYF.

The rearrangement links TRBV29-1 to TRBJ1-4; no clear D gene. Trimming stripped 6 bases from V and 6 bases from J, with 14 bases between. Germline loops: CDR1 SQVTM, CDR2 ANQGSEA. The CDR3 extends over 13 amino acids. CDR3 nucleotide sequence: TGCAGCGTAGCCGGCGCGCGCGATGAAAAACTGTTTTTT. It specifies CSVAGARDEKLFF.

This rearrangement joins TRBV30 to TRBJ2-7; D unresolved. The CDR3 is made up of 11 amino acids. Trimming removed 3 bases at V and 2 bases at J, with 5 bases between. Germline V gene lookup returns CDR1 GTSNPN and CDR2 SVGIG (reference sequence). The CDR3 DNA reads TGTGCCTGGAGAGACCCCTACGAGCAGTACTTC. Protein: CAWRDPYEQYF. Variable domain in full (rest from reference TRBV30 and TRBJ2-7): SQTIHQWPATLVQPVGSPLSLECTVEGTSNPNLYWYRQAAGRGLQLLFYSVGIGQISSEVPQNLSASRPQDRQFILSSKKLLLSDSGFYLCAWRDPYEQYFGPGTRLTVT.

The chain joins TRBV18 to TRBJ2-5; D uncertain. This CDR3 is built from 13 residues. Trimming shortened V by 1 base and J by 4 bases, and 7 bases separated the two germline ends. Germline lookup yields CDR1 KGHSH and CDR2 LQKENI. The CDR3 region has the DNA TGTGCCAGCTCACCACGGGAAGCAGAGACCCAGTACTTC. The encoded protein is CASSPREAETQYF.

The V and J genes are TRBV20-1 and TRBJ1-4; no firm D call. CDR1 and CDR2 from the germline V gene are DFQATT and SNEGSKA (reference sequence). V lost 4 bases, J lost 6 bases, and 18 bases lay in between. CDR3 size: 15 residues. The CDR3 DNA is TGCAGTGCTAAGATGACTCCATCCTCCGATGAAAAACTGTTTTTT. This codes for CSAKMTPSSDEKLFF.

This chain joins TRBV20-1 and TRBJ2-5; the D is unclear. Germline CDR1 and CDR2: DFQATT and SNEGSKA (reference sequence). Deletions cut 6 bases from V and 5 bases from J, with 16 bases between. This CDR3 spans 13 amino acids. This chain's CDR3 is CSARIPAGETQYF. The CDR3 region has the DNA TGCAGTGCCAGAATCCCGGCCGGGGAGACCCAGTACTTC.

This rearrangement joins TRBV30 to TRBJ2-1; TRBD2 matches 8 bases. The CDR3 has 15 amino acids. V gave up 0 bases and J gave up 3 bases; unmatched junction bases: 4. Germline V lookup: CDR1 GTSNPN, CDR2 SVGIG (reference sequence). The CDR3 sequence: CAWSVRSGGYNEQFF. The CDR3 nucleotides are TGTGCCTGGAGTGTTAGGAGCGGGGGCTACAATGAGCAGTTCTTC.

The V call is TRBV12-3 or TRBV12-4, the J call TRBJ2-1; 10 bases match TRBD2. J lost 3 bases, V lost 4 bases, and 6 bases had no gene match. This CDR3 region has 16 residues. CDR3 sequence reads: CASSSQRGGIYNEQFF. CDR3 coding DNA: TGTGCCAGCAGTTCCCAGCGGGGGGGGATCTACAATGAGCAGTTCTTC.

This chain connects TRBV29-1 to TRBJ1-2; maybe TRBD1 (6 bases). The CDR3 extends over 13 amino acids. Germline values: CDR1 SQVTM, CDR2 ANQGSEA. V lost 5 bases and J lost 7, with 17 bases in between. CDR3 sequence (DNA): TGCAGCGTTTCCCCCCCGACGGGGGCTGGCTACACCTTC. Amino acid sequence: CSVSPPTGAGYTF.

J is TRBJ1-2 and V is TRBV10-2; D not certain. Germline lookup yields CDR1 WSHSY and CDR2 SAAADI. Deletions cut 0 bases from V and 6 bases from J, with 8 bases between. The CDR3 runs 13 residues. CDR3 amino acids: CASSESEGHGYTF. The CDR3, as DNA: TGCGCCAGCAGTGAGTCTGAAGGGCATGGCTACACCTTC.

V usage is TRBV14 and J usage is TRBJ2-7, with 10 bases identical to TRBD2. The V gene end was trimmed by 1 base and the J gene end by 4 bases; junction bases not matched to a gene: 1. CDR1 and CDR2 from the germline V gene are SGHDN and FVKESK. CDR3 length equals 14 residues. The CDR3 sequence: CASSQGLAGYEQYF. The CDR3 region has the DNA TGTGCCAGCAGCCAAGGACTAGCGGGTTACGAGCAGTACTTC.

The chain has TRBV20-1 and TRBJ2-7; D remains unclear. This CDR3 contains 14 residues. V was trimmed by 0 bases and J by 2 bases, leaving 11 bases between them. Germline loops: CDR1 DFQATT, CDR2 SNEGSKA (reference sequence). CDR3 loop: CSARDSRLTYEQYF. CDR3 nucleotides: TGCAGTGCTAGAGATAGTCGTCTCACCTACGAGCAGTACTTC.

This chain connects TRBV20-1 to TRBJ2-5; D may be TRBD1 or TRBD2 (5 bases each). The CDR3 has 13 residues. Trimming left V 4 bases short and J 0 bases short, with 9 bases between. From germline, CDR1 is DFQATT and CDR2 SNEGSKA (reference sequence). The CDR3 region is CSATGTNQETQYF. The CDR3 coding sequence is TGCAGTGCTACCGGGACCAACCAAGAGACCCAGTACTTC.

V and J are TRBV5-6 and TRBJ2-5, with a weak D call TRBD1 (6 bases). Trimming pared 2 bases from V and 4 bases from J, leaving 9 bases between. Germline CDR1 reads SGHDT; CDR2 reads YYEEEE. The CDR3 is 13 amino acids. The CDR3 here is CASSFTGSETQYF. The DNA for the CDR3 is TGTGCCAGCAGCTTTACAGGGTCAGAGACCCAGTACTTC.

This sequence joins TRBV6-2 or TRBV6-3 and TRBJ2-7, with TRBD2 matching 7 bases. CDR1 MNHEY and CDR2 SVGEGT come from the germline V gene. The CDR3 has 19 amino acids. V shed 0 bases and J 2 bases; nucleotides not matched to a gene: 16. In DNA, the CDR3 is TGTGCCAGCAGTTACTCATTTGGCGGGAGAATGAAGGTGACCTACGAGCAGTACTTC. Its protein is CASSYSFGGRMKVTYEQYF.

This rearrangement joins TRBV3-1 to TRBJ1-1; D is unresolved. Germline V gene data show CDR1 as LGHDT and CDR2 as YNNKEL (reference sequence). V dropped 4 bases and J dropped 1 base, with 10 bases sitting between them. The CDR3 has 14 amino acids. The CDR3 loop reads CASSRGQQNTEAFF. The CDR3 DNA follows: TGTGCCAGCAGCCGAGGCCAGCAGAACACTGAAGCTTTCTTT.